These 32 T cell receptor beta chains share one sample of origin, sequenced in a study of T cells in Graves' hyperthyroidism and ophthalmopathy. RNA transcripts provided the source from which TCR beta CDR3 regions were amplified. Primed by the HTBI set, a first-round RT-PCR was run on the TCR CDR3. TCRdb re-called the multiplex PCR reads through MiXCR, storing one row per CDR3 protein. The sample comprises approximately 560,000 distinct CDR3 sequences, 40% to 55% of which are singletons, and about 7.8% rests with the top ten. Sequencing was carried out using peripheral blood or thyroid tissue (not recorded which). The receptors derive from a woman under 30 with Graves' hyperthyroidism.

V usage is TRBV5-1 and J usage is TRBJ1-2, with D hard to call. The CDR3 is 16 amino acids. Trimming stripped 2 bases from V and 4 bases from J, with 18 bases between. Germline assignment: CDR1 SGHRS and CDR2 YFSETQ. CDR3 nucleotide sequence: TGCGCCAGCAGCTTCGGCTACACCCGTTCTCGCTATGGCTACACCTTC. This codes for CASSFGYTRSRYGYTF.

This clonotype was seen only a few times. The genes are TRBV19 and TRBJ2-5, with D tentatively TRBD1 or TRBD2 (5 bases each). Looked up from germline, CDR1 is LNHDA and CDR2 is SQIVND (reference sequence). The CDR3 spans 13 residues. V was cut by 5 bases and J by 7 bases, with 14 bases left in between. The CDR3 DNA follows: TGTGCCAGTAGTTCCCGCACGGGGCGGACCCAGTACTTC. Translating gives CASSSRTGRTQYF.

This chain uses TRBV20-1 with TRBJ1-1; D possibly corresponds to TRBD1 (5 bases). Trimming left V 5 bases short and J 6 bases short, with 16 bases between. Germline CDR1 reads DFQATT; CDR2 reads SNEGSKA (reference sequence). This CDR3 has 13 residues. The CDR3 DNA reads TGCAGTGCTCGAATGGGAGGGGTGGCTGAAGCTTTCTTT. Amino acid sequence: CSARMGGVAEAFF.

This clonotype was observed a single time. CDR3 sequence: CSAKTDTGELFF. CDR3 in DNA: TGCAGTGCGAAGACTGATACCGGGGAGCTGTTTTTT. The chain employs TRBV20-1 and TRBJ2-2; D remains unclear. V was shortened by 6 bases and J by 5 bases, with 10 bases between the two germline ends. This CDR3 is 12 amino acids long. CDR1 is DFQATT, CDR2 SNEGSKA, per germline (reference sequence).

This clonotype was seen only a few times. The chain has TRBV20-1 and TRBJ1-6; 9 positions match TRBD1. After removal of 6 bases from V and 13 bases from J, the junction contained 10 bases not matched to a gene. The germline CDR1 and CDR2 sequences are DFQATT and SNEGSKA (reference sequence). The CDR3 sequence is 13 residues long. The CDR3 region is CSAEMGQGLPLHF. The DNA for the CDR3 is TGCAGTGCCGAAATGGGACAGGGACTGCCCCTCCACTTT.

The rearrangement links TRBV20-1 to TRBJ1-2; D perhaps matches TRBD1 (5 bases). CDR1 is DFQATT, CDR2 SNEGSKA, per germline (reference sequence). Deletions cut 4 bases from V and 1 base from J, with 10 bases between. The CDR3 is made up of 13 amino acids. CDR3 DNA: TGCAGTGCTACTACAGGAGTTAACTATGGCTACACCTTC. Its protein product is CSATTGVNYGYTF.

In this sample, this clonotype turned up a few times. The chain recombines TRBV7-9 with TRBJ2-7; 7 nucleotides align to TRBD1. This CDR3 is built from 13 residues. J gave up 5 bases and V 5 bases, and 6 bases lay outside the gene matches. Germline CDR1 and CDR2: SEHNR and FQNEAQ (reference sequence). The CDR3 DNA is TGTGCCAGCAGCGGACAGGCGACCCACGAGCAGTACTTC. Its protein product is CASSGQATHEQYF.

The sample holds many counts of this clonotype. The gene calls are TRBV15 and TRBJ1-3; possibly TRBD1 for D (6 bases). Germline V CDR1 and CDR2: LNHNV, YYDKDF (reference sequence). Between the trimmed V and J ends, which lost 3 bases and 0 bases, there was a span of 9 bases. This CDR3 contains 15 residues. CDR3 DNA: TGTGCCACCAGCAGGGACAGAAACTCTGGAAACACCATATATTTT. It encodes CATSRDRNSGNTIYF.

This clonotype came up a few times. The V call is TRBV20-1, the J call TRBJ1-1; maybe TRBD1 (5 bases). From germline, CDR1 is DFQATT and CDR2 SNEGSKA (reference sequence). The CDR3 contains 13 residues. V was trimmed by 3 bases and J by 4 bases, leaving 12 bases between them. CDR3 DNA: TGCAGTGCTAGGTACCCGGGGGTCACTGAAGCTTTCTTT. This sequence encodes CSARYPGVTEAFF.

This clonotype was seen only a few times. J is TRBJ1-1 and V is TRBV7-2; D may be TRBD1 (5 bases). Germline V gene sequence: CDR1 SGHTA, CDR2 FQGNSA. The CDR3 extends over 12 amino acids. The V and J ends lost 4 bases and 6 bases respectively, with 9 bases between them. In nucleotides, the CDR3 is TGTGCCAGCAGCTCGGGGCTGGCTGAAGCTTTCTTT. Protein sequence: CASSSGLAEAFF.

This chain's CDR3 is CSVGPGAHGYTF. CDR3 DNA sequence: TGCAGCGTTGGTCCAGGGGCGCATGGCTACACCTTC. The rearrangement links TRBV29-1 to TRBJ1-2, with TRBD1 as a possible D gene (6 bases). The CDR3 covers 12 residues. V dropped 4 bases and J dropped 6 bases, with 12 bases sitting between them. CDR1 and CDR2 from the germline V gene are SQVTM and ANQGSEA.

This clonotype was observed a few times. The chain combines TRBV6-5 with TRBJ2-5; maybe TRBD2 (6 bases). Trimming shortened V by 6 bases and J by 4 bases, and 24 bases separated the two germline ends. The CDR3 contains 17 residues. Germline CDR1 reads MNHEY; CDR2 reads SVGAGI. The CDR3 here is CASSTRDSNHGRETQYF. The CDR3 DNA follows: TGTGCCAGCAGCACCCGGGACTCCAACCATGGACGAGAGACCCAGTACTTC.

V gene TRBV10-3 combines with J gene TRBJ1-6; D not resolved. V was clipped by 4 bases and J by 5 bases, with 12 bases between them. This CDR3 is built from 15 residues. CDR1 is ENHRY and CDR2 is SYGVKD in the germline V gene. The CDR3 coding sequence is TGTGCCATCAGTGGAATTGAAGCGAATAATTCACCCCTCCACTTT. It codes for CAISGIEANNSPLHF.

With regard to this clonotype: Given the absence of the conserved phenylalanine or tryptophan at the CDR3 end, a read error is likely. The V and J genes are TRBV2 and TRBJ1-4; 7 bases map to TRBD1. The CDR3 is 14 residues long. With 5 bases clipped from V and 6 bases from J, the junction kept 6 bases outside the gene matches. Germline V lookup: CDR1 SNHLY, CDR2 FYNNEI. CDR3 sequence reads: CASSIQGTYEKLFL. The CDR3 DNA reads as TGTGCCAGCAGTATACAGGGGACCTATGAAAAACTGTTTCTT.

The chain couples TRBV10-3 to TRBJ2-2, with TRBD2 identical over 12 bases. The germline V gene has CDR1 ENHRY and CDR2 SYGVKD. The CDR3 has 16 residues. Trimming cost V 2 bases and J 10 bases; bases outside gene matches: 8. CDR3 sequence (DNA): TGTGCCATCAGTGAGGAGGCTAGCGGGAGGGCCATGGAGCTGTTTTTT. Translating gives CAISEEASGRAMELFF.

A few counts support this clonotype. The V call is TRBV9, the J call TRBJ1-2, with unresolved D. The CDR3 contains 17 residues. Germline CDR1 SGDLS, CDR2 YYNGEE. The ends were cut back, 0 bases at V and 5 bases at J, with 20 bases in the middle. The CDR3 here is CASSVAPAVQVDYGYTF. The CDR3 DNA follows: TGTGCCAGCAGCGTAGCTCCCGCGGTCCAGGTGGATTATGGCTACACCTTC.

Many counts were recorded for this clonotype. This chain uses TRBV7-6 with TRBJ2-7; TRBD2 agrees at 8 bases. This CDR3 is built from 15 residues. V lost 3 bases and J lost 5; bases outside the gene matches: 9. Per the germline V gene, CDR1 is SGHVS and CDR2 is FNYEAQ. CDR3 protein: CASSLQPGLGHEQYF. The CDR3 DNA reads TGTGCCAGCAGCTTGCAGCCGGGACTAGGCCACGAGCAGTACTTC.

Notes on this clonotype: Because it lacks the conserved phenylalanine or tryptophan at the end, this CDR3 is likely a read error. This CDR3 is CASRMGLAEETQYL. The CDR3 DNA sequence: TGTGCCAGCAGGATGGGACTAGCGGAGGAGACCCAGTACCTC. The V gene is TRBV2, the J gene TRBJ2-5, with 11 bases that match TRBD2. Germline values: CDR1 SNHLY, CDR2 FYNNEI. CDR3 length: 14 residues. The trim removed 6 bases at V and 5 bases at J, leaving 5 bases unmatched.

This clonotype appeared a few times. The chain links TRBV5-1 to TRBJ2-5; 10 bases fit TRBD2. V lost 0 bases to trimming and J lost 3 bases; unmatched junction nucleotides: 2. The CDR3 totals 15 residues. Germline V lookup: CDR1 SGHRS, CDR2 YFSETQ. The CDR3 DNA sequence: TGCGCCAGCAGCTTGGTTGGGACTAGCGAAGAGACCCAGTACTTC. Protein: CASSLVGTSEETQYF.

J is TRBJ1-2 and V is TRBV9; possibly TRBD1 for D (6 bases). V lost 2 bases to trimming and J lost 3 bases, with 14 bases between them. This CDR3 has 15 residues. The germline CDR1 and CDR2 sequences are SGDLS and YYNGEE. The CDR3 reads CASSVEAGVDYGYTF. CDR3 DNA: TGTGCCAGCAGCGTTGAGGCAGGGGTTGACTATGGCTACACCTTC.

This clonotype was recorded many times. The chain combines TRBV7-8 with TRBJ1-1; D is ambiguous. V lost 5 bases, J lost 4 bases, and 8 bases lay in between. This CDR3 has 12 amino acids. Germline V lookup: CDR1 SGHVS, CDR2 FQNEAQ. This CDR3 reads CASSGLGTEAFF. The CDR3 DNA is TGTGCCAGCAGCGGCCTCGGCACTGAAGCTTTCTTT.

This clonotype was found many times. This chain uses TRBV7-9 with TRBJ1-1, with 7 bases fitting TRBD1. From germline, CDR1 is SEHNR and CDR2 FQNEAQ (reference sequence). J lost 5 bases, V lost 1 base, and 4 bases had no gene match. The CDR3 extends over 14 amino acids. The CDR3 loop is CASSLGQGWTEAFF. The CDR3 DNA follows: TGTGCCAGCAGCTTAGGACAGGGTTGGACTGAAGCTTTCTTT.

V and J are TRBV7-8 and TRBJ2-7; TRBD2 aligns across 10 bases. CDR1 SGHVS and CDR2 FQNEAQ come from the germline V gene. The V and J ends lost 7 bases and 2 bases, in that order; junction bases with no gene match: 11. This CDR3 has 16 residues. CDR3: CASTVAGGPGAYEQYF. Here the CDR3 DNA reads TGTGCCAGCACGGTAGCGGGAGGCCCAGGGGCCTACGAGCAGTACTTC.

The chain has TRBV20-1 and TRBJ2-7; D perhaps matches TRBD2 (5 bases). This CDR3 is built from 12 residues. V lost 3 bases and J lost 9, with 15 bases in between. Germline V gene lookup returns CDR1 DFQATT and CDR2 SNEGSKA (reference sequence). The CDR3 nucleotides read TGCAGTGCTAGCGAGGGTAATGATTGGCAGTACTTC. It codes for CSASEGNDWQYF.

This clonotype was counted at least ten times. This sequence joins TRBV9 and TRBJ2-5; no firm D call. The CDR3 runs 15 residues. With 4 bases removed from V and 1 base from J, the gap between germline ends came to 14 bases. Germline V gene sequence: CDR1 SGDLS, CDR2 YYNGEE. The CDR3 loop reads CASSTSPQGQETQYF. The CDR3 DNA sequence: TGTGCCAGCAGCACCAGCCCTCAAGGCCAAGAGACCCAGTACTTC.

This chain connects TRBV10-2 to TRBJ2-7, with no clear D. V gave up 2 bases and J gave up 4 bases, with 12 bases separating them. CDR3 length: 14 residues. In germline, CDR1 is WSHSY, CDR2 SAAADI. The CDR3 DNA sequence: TGCGCCAGCAGTGAGCCTACAGCAGATTACGAGCAGTACTTC. It encodes CASSEPTADYEQYF.

J is TRBJ2-7 and V is TRBV7-6; 11 nucleotides line up with TRBD1. With V trimmed by 3 bases and J by 3 bases, 7 bases remained unmatched. Germline-derived CDR1 and CDR2 are SGHVS and FNYEAQ. The CDR3 is made up of 16 amino acids. The CDR3 sequence is CASSLAGTGGFYEQYF. The DNA for the CDR3 is TGTGCCAGCAGCTTGGCCGGGACAGGGGGATTCTACGAGCAGTACTTC. Drawing the rest from reference TRBV7-6 and TRBJ2-7, the complete variable domain is GAGVSQSPRYKVTKRGQDVALRCDPISGHVSLYWYRQALGQGPEFLTYFNYEAQQDKSGLPNDRFSAERPEGSISTLTIQRTEQRDSAMYRCASSLAGTGGFYEQYFGPGTRLTVT.

This chain uses TRBV20-1 with TRBJ2-2; maybe TRBD1 (5 bases). Germline CDR1 DFQATT, CDR2 SNEGSKA (reference sequence). CDR3 length equals 16 residues. Trimming removed 5 bases from V and 0 bases from J, with 16 bases in between. The CDR3 nucleotides read TGCAGTGCTGGGATGCCAGGGCTATCGAACACCGGGGAGCTGTTTTTT. Translating it yields CSAGMPGLSNTGELFF.

The chain couples TRBV2 to TRBJ1-2; D call uncertain. Between the trimmed V and J ends, which lost 5 bases and 1 base, there was a span of 14 bases. Per germline, CDR1 SNHLY and CDR2 FYNNEI. This CDR3 region has 15 residues. The CDR3: CASSFGSRINYGYTF. The CDR3 DNA sequence: TGTGCCAGCAGTTTCGGGTCCCGGATTAACTATGGCTACACCTTC.

The rearrangement joins TRBV27 to TRBJ1-1; D not resolved. Germline CDR1 reads MNHEY; CDR2 reads SMNVEV (reference sequence). CDR3 size: 9 residues. V was pared by 3 bases and J by 11 bases, with 4 bases between. The CDR3, as DNA: TGTGCCAGCAGTTTTATGGCTTTCTTT. This codes for CASSFMAFF.

As to this clonotype: At one end the junction does not follow the germline gene, possibly because of a read error. The rearrangement joins TRBV20-1 to TRBJ1-2, with D perhaps TRBD1 (6 bases). CDR3 length: 12 residues. Germline assignment: CDR1 DFQATT and CDR2 SNEGSKA (reference sequence). The CDR3 loop reads CAWTNRAYGYTF. CDR3 sequence (DNA): TGTGCCTGGACGAACAGGGCGTATGGCTACACCTTC.

This chain connects TRBV9 to TRBJ1-1; tentative D call: TRBD1 (6 bases). The length of the CDR3 is 12 residues. V was clipped by 3 bases and J by 7 bases, with 10 bases between them. Looked up from germline, CDR1 is SGDLS and CDR2 is YYNGEE. The CDR3 here is CASSGRQDEAFF. The CDR3 bases are TGTGCCAGCAGCGGAAGACAGGATGAAGCTTTCTTT.